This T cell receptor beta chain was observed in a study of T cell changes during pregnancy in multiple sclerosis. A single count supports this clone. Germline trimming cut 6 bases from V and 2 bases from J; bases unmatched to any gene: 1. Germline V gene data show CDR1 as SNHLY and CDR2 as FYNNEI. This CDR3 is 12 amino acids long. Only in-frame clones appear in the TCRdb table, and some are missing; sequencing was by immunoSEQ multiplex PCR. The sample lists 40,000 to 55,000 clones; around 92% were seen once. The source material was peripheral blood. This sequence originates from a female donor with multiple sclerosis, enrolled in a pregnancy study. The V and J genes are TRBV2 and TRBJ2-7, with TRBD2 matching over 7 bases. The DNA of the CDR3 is TGTGCCAGCAGGCGGGGGACCTACGAGCAGTACTTC. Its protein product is CASRRGTYEQYF.